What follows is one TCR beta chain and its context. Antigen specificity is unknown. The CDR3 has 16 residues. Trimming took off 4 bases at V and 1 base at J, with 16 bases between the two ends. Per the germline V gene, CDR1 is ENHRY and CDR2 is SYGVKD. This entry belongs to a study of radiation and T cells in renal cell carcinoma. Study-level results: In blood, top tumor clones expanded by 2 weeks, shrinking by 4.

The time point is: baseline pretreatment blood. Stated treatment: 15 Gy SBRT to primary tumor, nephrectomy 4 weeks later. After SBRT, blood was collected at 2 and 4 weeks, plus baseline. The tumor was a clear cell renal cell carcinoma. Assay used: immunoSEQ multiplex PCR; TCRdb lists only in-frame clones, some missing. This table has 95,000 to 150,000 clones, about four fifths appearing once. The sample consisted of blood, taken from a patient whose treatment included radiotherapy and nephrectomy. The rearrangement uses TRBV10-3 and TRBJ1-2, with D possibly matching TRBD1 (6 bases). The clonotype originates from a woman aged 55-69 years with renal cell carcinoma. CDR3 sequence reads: CAISGTPRGLNYGYTF. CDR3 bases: TGTGCCATCAGTGGCACCCCCCGGGGGCTTAACTATGGCTACACCTTC.